The source of this T cell receptor beta chain is a study of cytomegalovirus exposure and HLA in healthy donors. Study conclusions and caveats: Cytomegalovirus association was listed for 150 to 200 TCR beta chains. Using the classifier, cytomegalovirus status was reportedly diagnosed with high specificity and sensitivity. Most sequenced TCRs were rare (though some public TCRs occurred in many donors).

The donors belonged to the roughly 130-subject validation cohort, separate from the roughly 710-subject first cohort. Concerning this clone: The antigen is unknown.

Here immunoSEQ multiplex PCR was the method, and the copy in TCRdb shows in-frame clones only, minus some. Here the sample spans tens of thousands of clones, approximately 94% being singletons. J lost 8 bases, V lost 2 bases, and 6 bases had no gene match. The CDR3 length is 15 residues. In germline, CDR1 is SNHLY, CDR2 FYNNEI. The sequencing input was PBMCs. This receptor was taken from a man younger than 35 in good health and CMV-seropositive. The chain is built from TRBV2 and TRBJ1-4, with 9 positions matching TRBD1. The CDR3: CASSEIRDRGEKLFF. CDR3 nucleotide sequence: TGTGCCAGCAGTGAAATAAGAGACAGGGGGGAAAAACTGTTTTTT.